This entry lists 21 T cell receptor beta chains sequenced from one sample in a study of human T cells and chemical hapten exposure (dated by TCRdb to 2020 to 2023). The time point label, read with the paper, signifies: pre-sensitization, week 0. The sample's treatment or condition label is to be understood as: therapeutic diphenylcyclopropenone sensitization with weekly scalp DPC. The library was prepared using RACE. The run used a NextSeq 500. Starting from the raw public reads, TCRdb applied fastp trimming at Q25, assembled clones with MiXCR and retained in-frame beta chains. Duplicate CDR3 protein sequences are folded into a single record with the most common DNA and genes. A total of 250,000 or so distinct CDR3 sequences appear in this sample, 7.5% to 8% of them only once. The ten largest clones represent about 1.2% of the sample. This material consisted of whole blood, taken in connection with sensitization to the hapten diphenylcyclopropenone (DPC). These receptors were taken from a man in his late teens or twenties with alopecia areata. Some clones in this sample may be carry-over from other donors' samples.

This clonotype appeared a few times. This sequence joins TRBV12-3 or TRBV12-4 and TRBJ2-7; the D gene is possibly TRBD1 (7 bases). This CDR3 spans 15 amino acids. Trimming left V 5 bases short and J 4 bases short, with 18 bases between. CDR3 nucleotide sequence: TGTGCCAGCAGTCCAGACAGGGAGGCGACGTACGAGCAGTACTTC. Translation: CASSPDREATYEQYF.

This clonotype was seen more than once but under ten times. The chain has TRBV11-2 and TRBJ1-6; tentative D call: TRBD1 (6 bases). This CDR3 has 13 amino acids. Germline assignment: CDR1 SGHAT and CDR2 FQNNGV. With 5 bases removed from V and 10 bases from J, the gap between germline ends came to 12 bases. The DNA for the CDR3 is TGTGCCAGCAGCCCGCTGACAGGCTCACCCCTCCACTTT. Translation gives CASSPLTGSPLHF.

There are a few counts of this clonotype. The CDR3 bases are TGTGCCAGCAGCCCACGGACAGCCTGGGACACTGAAGCTTTCTTT. It is translated as CASSPRTAWDTEAFF. The gene calls are TRBV3-1 and TRBJ1-1; possibly TRBD1 for D (6 bases). V shed 4 bases and J shed 3 bases, with 15 bases lying between them. CDR1 is LGHDT, CDR2 YNNKEL, per germline (reference sequence). This CDR3 is built from 15 residues.

In its sample, this clonotype was seen a few times. The chain uses TRBV7-9 and TRBJ1-1, with TRBD1 identical over 9 bases. The germline V gene has CDR1 SEHNR and CDR2 FQNEAQ (reference sequence). The CDR3 loop spans 14 amino acids. J was trimmed by 4 bases and V by 7 bases; bases with no gene match: 7. The CDR3 DNA reads as TGTGCCAGCACCATACAGGGGGCGCCCACTGAAGCTTTCTTT. This gives the protein CASTIQGAPTEAFF.

This clonotype was detected ten times or more. The CDR3: CASNSGTGGYEQYF. In DNA, the CDR3 is TGTGCCAGCAATTCCGGGACAGGGGGGTACGAGCAGTACTTC. This chain joins TRBV2 and TRBJ2-7; 11 nucleotides line up with TRBD1. Germline CDR1 and CDR2: SNHLY and FYNNEI. The junction had 6 bases not matched to a gene; V was cut back by 7 bases and J by 4 bases. CDR3 size: 14 residues.

This clonotype showed up many times. The chain couples TRBV29-1 to TRBJ1-2; no definite D call. Germline-derived CDR1 and CDR2 are SQVTM and ANQGSEA. The CDR3 spans 15 residues. The V end was cut by 3 bases, the J end by 7 bases, with 21 bases between. The CDR3 nucleotides are TGCAGCGTTGATGTTTTCCCATCTCTAACAACTGGCTACACCTTC. Its protein is CSVDVFPSLTTGYTF. Based on the CDR3 plus reference TRBV29-1 and TRBJ1-2, the full variable domain is SAVISQKPSRDICQRGTSLTIQCQVDSQVTMMFWYRQQPGQSLTLIATANQGSEATYESGFVIDKFPISRPNLTFSTLTVSNMSPEDSSIYLCSVDVFPSLTTGYTFGSGTRLTVV.

CDR3 coding DNA: TGCGCCAGCAGCTTTCGGGGGACGCTTAACACTGAAGCTTTCTTT. Protein: CASSFRGTLNTEAFF. This chain uses TRBV5-1 with TRBJ1-1; D possibly corresponds to TRBD1 (5 bases). The CDR3 totals 15 residues. Trimming shortened V by 2 bases and J by 2 bases, and 13 bases separated the two germline ends. In germline, CDR1 is SGHRS, CDR2 YFSETQ.

A few counts support this clonotype. J is TRBJ2-7 and V is TRBV11-1, with 7 positions matching TRBD1. V shed 5 bases and J 3 bases; nucleotides not matched to a gene: 10. From germline, CDR1 is SGHAT and CDR2 FQDESV (reference sequence). CDR3 length equals 15 residues. The CDR3, as DNA: TGTGCCAGCAGCCCTCAAACAGGGGCAAACTACGAGCAGTACTTC. It translates to CASSPQTGANYEQYF.

This clonotype was observed many times. CDR3 coding DNA: TGCGCCAGCAGCCAACCAGGGGAGAACAGGGCGAACTATGGCTACACCTTC. Translation gives CASSQPGENRANYGYTF. The chain employs TRBV4-1 and TRBJ1-2, with D perhaps TRBD1 (6 bases). Germline values: CDR1 MGHRA, CDR2 YSYEKL. The V end lost 2 bases, the J end lost 2 bases, and 18 bases lay between the germline ends. The CDR3 loop spans 17 amino acids.

This clonotype showed up many times. J is TRBJ1-6 and V is TRBV3-2; TRBD1 is taken as the D call from the table, unchecked against the DNA. TRBV3-2 has pseudogene status. The CDR3 extends over 16 amino acids. CDR3 region: CASSPHAGENNSPLHF. For the CDR3, the DNA is TGTGCCAGCAGCCCGCACGCAGGGGAAAATAATTCACCCCTCCACTTT.

This clonotype came up a few times. J is TRBJ1-5 and V is TRBV4-1; D not certain. From germline, CDR1 is MGHRA and CDR2 YSYEKL. The CDR3 runs to 16 residues. V was pared by 0 bases and J by 2 bases, with 11 bases between. The CDR3 nucleotides are TGCGCCAGCAGCCAAGAAATAGCCGCTGGCAATCAGCCCCAGCATTTT. Its translation: CASSQEIAAGNQPQHF.

The chain couples TRBV12-3 or TRBV12-4 to TRBJ2-3; 7 bases match TRBD1. This CDR3 is built from 13 residues. The J segment lost 4 bases and the V segment lost 4 bases, leaving 2 bases of the junction unmatched. Written as DNA, the CDR3 is TGTGCCAGCAGTTCAGGGGGATCAGATACGCAGTATTTT. Translation: CASSSGGSDTQYF.

This clonotype was recorded a few times. The chain employs TRBV2 and TRBJ2-2; D gene uncertain. Trimming removed 8 bases at V and 5 bases at J, with 9 bases between. This CDR3 spans 12 amino acids. Germline V gene sequence: CDR1 SNHLY, CDR2 FYNNEI. In nucleotides, the CDR3 is TGTGCCAGCGCCCCATTTACCGGGGAGCTGTTTTTT. It encodes CASAPFTGELFF. The whole variable domain, filled in from reference TRBV2 and TRBJ2-2, reads EPEVTQTPSHQVTQMGQEVILRCVPISNHLYFYWYRQILGQKVEFLVSFYNNEISEKSEIFDDQFSVERPDGSNFTLKIRSTKLEDSAMYFCASAPFTGELFFGEGSRLTVL.

The chain recombines TRBV29-1 with TRBJ2-7; 7 bases fit TRBD1. J lost 5 bases, V lost 0 bases, and 10 bases had no gene match. The CDR3 has 15 amino acids. Per the germline V gene, CDR1 is SQVTM and CDR2 is ANQGSEA. DNA of the CDR3: TGCAGCGTTGAAGATCATGGCAGGGGGTCCGACGAGCAGTACTTC. This sequence encodes CSVEDHGRGSDEQYF.

This clonotype was counted between two and nine times. This chain uses TRBV7-2 with TRBJ1-4; D is uncertain. The germline gives CDR1 SGHTA, CDR2 FQGNSA. Trimming left V 4 bases short and J 5 bases short, with 11 bases between. This CDR3 spans 14 amino acids. The CDR3 region is CASSSMAVNEKLFF. CDR3 DNA: TGTGCCAGCAGCTCCATGGCAGTGAATGAAAAACTGTTTTTT.

This clonotype was observed many times. The chain uses TRBV4-3 and TRBJ1-1; D unclear. V shed 5 bases and J shed 6 bases, with 13 bases lying between them. Per germline, CDR1 LGHNA and CDR2 YSLEER. CDR3 length: 13 residues. CDR3 residues: CASSFRSWAEAFF. CDR3 in DNA: TGCGCCAGCAGCTTTCGCAGTTGGGCTGAAGCTTTCTTT.

This clonotype was recorded at least ten times. CDR3 protein: CASSLPGANYGYTF. The CDR3 DNA reads TGTGCCAGCAGCCTCCCAGGGGCTAACTATGGCTACACCTTC. The chain carries TRBV3-1 and TRBJ1-2; D may be TRBD1 (6 bases). V lost 4 bases, J lost 0 bases, and 9 bases lay in between. This CDR3 region has 14 residues. Germline V lookup: CDR1 LGHDT, CDR2 YNNKEL (reference sequence).

This clonotype appeared a few times. The CDR3 nucleotides are TGTGCCAGCAGGGGCAACGCGCCGGGATCCCCCTCTGGCTACACCTTC. Protein sequence: CASRGNAPGSPSGYTF. The chain is built from TRBV2 and TRBJ1-2; D remains unclear. Germline CDR1 reads SNHLY; CDR2 reads FYNNEI. The CDR3 spans 16 residues. V was clipped by 6 bases and J by 7 bases, with 24 bases between them.

V is TRBV6-2 or TRBV6-3 and J is TRBJ2-1, with D possibly matching TRBD2 (7 bases). Trimming removed 2 bases from V and 6 bases from J, with 14 bases in between. This CDR3 is 15 amino acids long. CDR1 MNHEY and CDR2 SVGEGT come from the germline V gene. CDR3 sequence (DNA): TGTGCCAGCAGTTACATGGCGGGGGCCAGCAATGAGCAGTTCTTC. Its protein is CASSYMAGASNEQFF.

This clonotype showed up just a few times. V and J are TRBV4-1 and TRBJ1-1, with D possibly matching TRBD1 (6 bases). Trimming stripped 6 bases from V and 2 bases from J, with 16 bases between. This CDR3 is built from 15 residues. CDR1 MGHRA and CDR2 YSYEKL come from the germline V gene. CDR3 DNA sequence: TGCGCCAGCAGGGGGAAGACAGGCCGAAACACTGAAGCTTTCTTT. Its translation: CASRGKTGRNTEAFF.

The table lists this clonotype with many counts. The rearrangement joins TRBV5-1 to TRBJ1-5; a possible D gene is TRBD1 (6 bases). From germline, CDR1 is SGHRS and CDR2 YFSETQ. The CDR3 is 13 amino acids. V was pared by 7 bases and J by 3 bases, with 11 bases between. CDR3 sequence (DNA): TGCGCCAGCGCCAGGGGCTACAATCAGCCCCAGCATTTT. It specifies CASARGYNQPQHF.